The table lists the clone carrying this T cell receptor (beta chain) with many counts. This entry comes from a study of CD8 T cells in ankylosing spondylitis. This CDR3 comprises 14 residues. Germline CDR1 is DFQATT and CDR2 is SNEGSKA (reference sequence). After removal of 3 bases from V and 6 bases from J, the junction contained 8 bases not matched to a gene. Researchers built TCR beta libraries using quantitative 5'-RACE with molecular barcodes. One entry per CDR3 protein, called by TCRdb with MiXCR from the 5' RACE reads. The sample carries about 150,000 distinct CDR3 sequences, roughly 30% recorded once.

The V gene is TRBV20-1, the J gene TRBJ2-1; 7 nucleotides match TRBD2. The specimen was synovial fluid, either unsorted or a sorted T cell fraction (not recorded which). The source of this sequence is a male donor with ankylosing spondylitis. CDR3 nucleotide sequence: TGCAGTGCTAGGAAACTAGCGACTGCCAATGAGCAGTTCTTC. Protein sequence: CSARKLATANEQFF.